These T cell receptor beta chains were read from a single sample in a study of cytomegalovirus exposure and HLA in healthy donors. TCRdb's copy holds only in-frame clones and misses some; the assay was immunoSEQ multiplex PCR. The sample includes over 85,000 clones, less than 80% of them seen just once. What was sequenced was PBMCs. The receptors derive from a man aged 35 to 55 in good health and CMV-seronegative. Both conserved end residues are trimmed from each CDR3. A D gene is named only where the DNA matches it firmly.

j_gene: TRBJ1-6
v_gene: TRBV4-2
d_gene: NA
CDR3aa: ASSQDRGGSPLH

j_gene: TRBJ1-1
v_gene: TRBV7-7
d_gene: NA
CDR3aa: ASSLGTQANTEAF

j_gene: TRBJ1-2
v_gene: TRBV7-9
d_gene: TRBD1
CDR3aa: ASSNRDSFEYGYT

j_gene: TRBJ1-1
v_gene: TRBV29-1
d_gene: TRBD1
CDR3aa: SVNWDRGIWTEAF

j_gene: TRBJ2-7
v_gene: TRBV28
d_gene: NA
CDR3aa: ASSLLAGGLYEQY

j_gene: TRBJ2-4
v_gene: TRBV2
d_gene: NA
CDR3aa: ASSGGHGDIQY

j_gene: TRBJ2-5
v_gene: TRBV7-6
d_gene: NA
CDR3aa: ASSLAGRKETQY

j_gene: TRBJ1-2
v_gene: TRBV6-5
d_gene: NA
CDR3aa: ASSYSIASTNYGYT

j_gene: TRBJ1-6
v_gene: TRBV4-3
d_gene: NA
CDR3aa: ASSQVPGGLGGKYNSPLH

j_gene: TRBJ1-4
v_gene: TRBV9
d_gene: NA
CDR3aa: ASSGTSGERWEKLF

j_gene: TRBJ2-1
v_gene: TRBV29-1
d_gene: TRBD2
CDR3aa: SVDKRGAYNEQF

j_gene: TRBJ2-1
v_gene: TRBV7-2
d_gene: TRBD2
CDR3aa: ASSLREGSYNEQF

j_gene: TRBJ2-7
v_gene: TRBV14
d_gene: NA
CDR3aa: ASSQALGKGGEQY

j_gene: TRBJ2-5
v_gene: TRBV2
d_gene: NA
CDR3aa: ASSKGQSFQETQY

j_gene: TRBJ2-2
v_gene: TRBV27
d_gene: NA
CDR3aa: ASSPDLWGNTGELF

j_gene: TRBJ1-5
v_gene: TRBV7-2
d_gene: NA
CDR3aa: ASSLGDPGYSNQPQH

j_gene: TRBJ2-6
v_gene: TRBV19
d_gene: NA
CDR3aa: ASSQAPGANVLT

j_gene: TRBJ2-5
v_gene: TRBV29-1
d_gene: NA
CDR3aa: SVEESVETQY

j_gene: TRBJ2-5
v_gene: TRBV15
d_gene: TRBD2
CDR3aa: ATTPGSSGGQETQY

j_gene: TRBJ1-6
v_gene: TRBV28
d_gene: NA
CDR3aa: ASSKYRVLGSPLH

j_gene: TRBJ2-7
v_gene: TRBV5-1
d_gene: TRBD2
CDR3aa: ASSPPSSGVHYEQY

j_gene: TRBJ2-2
v_gene: TRBV7-2
d_gene: TRBD1
CDR3aa: ASSLLEQGTDGELF

j_gene: TRBJ2-2
v_gene: TRBV10-1
d_gene: TRBD1
CDR3aa: ASSVQGETGELF

j_gene: TRBJ1-2
v_gene: TRBV6-1
d_gene: NA
CDR3aa: ASQPGGEGYT

j_gene: TRBJ2-7
v_gene: TRBV6-6
d_gene: NA
CDR3aa: ASTPTINYEQY

j_gene: TRBJ1-2
v_gene: TRBV7-9
d_gene: NA
CDR3aa: SSSLAPTELPNYGYT

j_gene: TRBJ2-1
v_gene: TRBV4-3
d_gene: NA
CDR3aa: ASSQGASISYNEQF

j_gene: TRBJ1-3
v_gene: TRBV6-6
d_gene: TRBD1
CDR3aa: ASSYSPGQGY

j_gene: TRBJ1-6
v_gene: TRBV4-1
d_gene: NA
CDR3aa: ASSQGSRSSYNSPLH

j_gene: TRBJ1-2
v_gene: TRBV2
d_gene: NA
CDR3aa: ASSENPSGNYGYT

j_gene: TRBJ1-2
v_gene: TRBV27
d_gene: TRBD1
CDR3aa: ASSLGTGDGYT

j_gene: TRBJ2-3
v_gene: TRBV30
d_gene: TRBD2
CDR3aa: AWSLGLATDTQY

j_gene: TRBJ2-2
v_gene: TRBV5-4
d_gene: NA
CDR3aa: ASSFPGDGTGELF

j_gene: TRBJ1-1
v_gene: TRBV11-2
d_gene: TRBD1
CDR3aa: ASSLGQGVFAF

j_gene: TRBJ1-4
v_gene: TRBV11-1
d_gene: NA
CDR3aa: ASSLGLATNEKLF

j_gene: TRBJ1-5
v_gene: TRBV7-2
d_gene: TRBD1
CDR3aa: ASSFGTGLGQPQH